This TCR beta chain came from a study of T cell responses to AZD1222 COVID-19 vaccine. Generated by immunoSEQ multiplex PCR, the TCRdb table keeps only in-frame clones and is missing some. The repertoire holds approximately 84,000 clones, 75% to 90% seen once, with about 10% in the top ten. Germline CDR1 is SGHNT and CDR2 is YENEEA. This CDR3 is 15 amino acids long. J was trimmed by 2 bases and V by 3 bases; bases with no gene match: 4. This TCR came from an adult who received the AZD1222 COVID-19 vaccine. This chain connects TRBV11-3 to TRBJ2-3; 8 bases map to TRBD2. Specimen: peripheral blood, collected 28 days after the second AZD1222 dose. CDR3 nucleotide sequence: TGTGCCAGCAGCTTCTCGGGGGGGAACACAGATACGCAGTATTTT. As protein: CASSFSGGNTDTQYF. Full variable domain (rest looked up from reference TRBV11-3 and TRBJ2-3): EAGVVQSPRYKIIEKKQPVAFWCNPISGHNTLYWYLQNLGQGPELLIRYENEEAVDDSQLPKDRFSAERLKGVDSTLKIQPAELGDSAVYLCASSFSGGNTDTQYFGPGTRLTVL.